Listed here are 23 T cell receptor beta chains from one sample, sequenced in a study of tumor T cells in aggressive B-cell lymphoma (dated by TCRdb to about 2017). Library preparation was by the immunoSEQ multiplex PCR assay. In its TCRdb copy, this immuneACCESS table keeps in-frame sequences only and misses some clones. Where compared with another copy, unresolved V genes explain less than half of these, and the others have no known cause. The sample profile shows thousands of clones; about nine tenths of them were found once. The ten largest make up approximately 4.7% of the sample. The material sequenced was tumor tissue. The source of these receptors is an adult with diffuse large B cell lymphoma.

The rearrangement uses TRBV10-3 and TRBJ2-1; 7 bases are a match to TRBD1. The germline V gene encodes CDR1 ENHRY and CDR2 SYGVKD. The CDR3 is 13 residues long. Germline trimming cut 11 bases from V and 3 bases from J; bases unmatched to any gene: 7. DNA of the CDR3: TGTGCCGTCCGGGACAGCCTCTACAATGAGCAGTTCTTC. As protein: CAVRDSLYNEQFF.

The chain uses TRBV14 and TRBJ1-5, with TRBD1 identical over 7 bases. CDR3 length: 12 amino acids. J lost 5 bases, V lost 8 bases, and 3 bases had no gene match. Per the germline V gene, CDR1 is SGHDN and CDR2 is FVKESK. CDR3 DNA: TGTGCCAGCTCACAGGGGTATCAGCCCCAGCATTTT. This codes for CASSQGYQPQHF.

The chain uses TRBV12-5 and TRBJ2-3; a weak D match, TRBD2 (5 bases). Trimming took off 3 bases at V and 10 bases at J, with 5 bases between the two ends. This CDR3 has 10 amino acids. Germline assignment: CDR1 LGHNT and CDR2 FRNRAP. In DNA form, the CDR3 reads TGTGCTAGTGGTTTACTAGCGCAGTATTTT. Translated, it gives CASGLLAQYF. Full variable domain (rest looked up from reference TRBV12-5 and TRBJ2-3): DARVTQTPRHKVTEMGQEVTMRCQPILGHNTVFWYRQTMMQGLELLAYFRNRAPLDDSGMPKDRFSAEMPDATLATLKIQPSEPRDSAVYFCASGLLAQYFGPGTRLTVL.

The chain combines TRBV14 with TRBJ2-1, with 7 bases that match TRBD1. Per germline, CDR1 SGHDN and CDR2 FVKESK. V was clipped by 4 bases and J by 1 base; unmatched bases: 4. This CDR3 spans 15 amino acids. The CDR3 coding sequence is TGTGCCAGCAGCCGCCGACAGGGATCCTACAATGAGCAGTTCTTC. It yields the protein CASSRRQGSYNEQFF.

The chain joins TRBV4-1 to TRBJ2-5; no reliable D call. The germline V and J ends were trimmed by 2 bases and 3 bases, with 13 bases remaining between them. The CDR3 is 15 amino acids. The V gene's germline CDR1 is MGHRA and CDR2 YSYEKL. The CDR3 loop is CASSQFGPLEETQYF. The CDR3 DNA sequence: TGCGCCAGCAGCCAATTCGGTCCTCTGGAAGAGACCCAGTACTTC.

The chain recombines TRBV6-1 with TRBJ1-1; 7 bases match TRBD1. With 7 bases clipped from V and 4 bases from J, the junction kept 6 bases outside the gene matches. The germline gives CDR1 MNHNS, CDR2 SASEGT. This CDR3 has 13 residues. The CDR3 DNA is TGTGCCAGCAAACAGGGGATCACCACTGAAGCTTTCTTT. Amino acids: CASKQGITTEAFF.

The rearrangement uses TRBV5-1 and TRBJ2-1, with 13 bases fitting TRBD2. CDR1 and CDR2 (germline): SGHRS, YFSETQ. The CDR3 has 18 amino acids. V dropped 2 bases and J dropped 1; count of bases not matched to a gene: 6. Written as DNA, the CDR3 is TGCGCCAGCAGCTTTGGGACTAGCGGGACCTCGTCCTACAATGAGCAGTTCTTC. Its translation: CASSFGTSGTSSYNEQFF.

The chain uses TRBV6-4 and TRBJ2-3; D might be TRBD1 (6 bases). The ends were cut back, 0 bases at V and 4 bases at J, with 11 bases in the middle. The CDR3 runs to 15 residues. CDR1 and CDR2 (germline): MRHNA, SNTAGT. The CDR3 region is CASSDSIGGADTQYF. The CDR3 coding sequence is TGTGCCAGCAGTGACTCGATTGGGGGCGCAGATACGCAGTATTTT.

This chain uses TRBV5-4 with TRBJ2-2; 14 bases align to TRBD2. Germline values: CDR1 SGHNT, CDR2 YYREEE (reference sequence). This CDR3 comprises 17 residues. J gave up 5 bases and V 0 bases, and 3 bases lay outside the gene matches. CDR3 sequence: CASSLGTSGRTTGELFF. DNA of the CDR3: TGTGCCAGCAGCTTGGGGACTAGCGGGAGGACTACCGGGGAGCTGTTTTTT.

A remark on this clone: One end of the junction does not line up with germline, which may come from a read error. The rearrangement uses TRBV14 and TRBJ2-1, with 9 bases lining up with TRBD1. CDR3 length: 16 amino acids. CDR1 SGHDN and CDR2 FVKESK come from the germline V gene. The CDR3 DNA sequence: TGTGCCAACAGCCAGACTCCGGGACAGGGCGACAATGAGCAGTTCTTC. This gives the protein CANSQTPGQGDNEQFF.

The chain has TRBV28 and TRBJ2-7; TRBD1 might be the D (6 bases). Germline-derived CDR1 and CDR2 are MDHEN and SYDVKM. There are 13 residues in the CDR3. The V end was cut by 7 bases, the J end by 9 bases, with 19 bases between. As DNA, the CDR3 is TGTGCCAGCATGTCTTTCGGAAGAGGGGGGCAGTACTTC. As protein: CASMSFGRGGQYF.

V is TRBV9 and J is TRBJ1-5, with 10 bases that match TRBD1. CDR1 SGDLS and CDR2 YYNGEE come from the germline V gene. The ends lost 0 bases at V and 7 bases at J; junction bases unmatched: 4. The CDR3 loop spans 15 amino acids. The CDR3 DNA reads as TGTGCCAGCAGCGTAGGGACAGGGGGAGGACAGCCCCAGCATTTT. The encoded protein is CASSVGTGGGQPQHF.

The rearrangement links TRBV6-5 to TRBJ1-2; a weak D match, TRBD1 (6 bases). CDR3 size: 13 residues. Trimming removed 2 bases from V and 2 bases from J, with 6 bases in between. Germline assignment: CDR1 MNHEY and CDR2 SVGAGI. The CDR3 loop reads CASSYDRNYGYTF. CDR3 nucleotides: TGTGCCAGCAGTTACGACAGGAACTATGGCTACACCTTC.

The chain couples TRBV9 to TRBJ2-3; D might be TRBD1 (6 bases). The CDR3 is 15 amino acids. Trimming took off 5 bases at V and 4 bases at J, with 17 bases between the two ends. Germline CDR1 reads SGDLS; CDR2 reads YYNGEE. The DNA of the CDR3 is TGTGCCAGCAGTACAGGGATTATTCGCCCAGATACGCAGTATTTT. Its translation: CASSTGIIRPDTQYF.

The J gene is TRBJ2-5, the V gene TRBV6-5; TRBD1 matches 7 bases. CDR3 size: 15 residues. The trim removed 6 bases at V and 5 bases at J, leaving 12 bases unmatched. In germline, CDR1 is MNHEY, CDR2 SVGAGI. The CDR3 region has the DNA TGTGCCAGCAGCCTTCAGGGGGTTCTCCCGGAGACCCAGTACTTC. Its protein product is CASSLQGVLPETQYF.

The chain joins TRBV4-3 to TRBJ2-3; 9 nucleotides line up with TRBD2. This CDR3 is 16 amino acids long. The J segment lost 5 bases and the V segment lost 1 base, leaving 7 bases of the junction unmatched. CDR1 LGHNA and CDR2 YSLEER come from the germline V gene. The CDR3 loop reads CASSQALAGRRDTQYF. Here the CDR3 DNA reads TGCGCCAGCAGCCAAGCGCTAGCGGGGAGGAGAGATACGCAGTATTTT.

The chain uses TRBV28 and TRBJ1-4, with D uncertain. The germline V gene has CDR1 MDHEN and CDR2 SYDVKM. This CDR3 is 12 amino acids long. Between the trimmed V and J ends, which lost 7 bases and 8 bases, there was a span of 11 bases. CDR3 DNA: TGTGCCAGCACCTCGTTGGGCGAAAAACTGTTTTTT. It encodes CASTSLGEKLFF.

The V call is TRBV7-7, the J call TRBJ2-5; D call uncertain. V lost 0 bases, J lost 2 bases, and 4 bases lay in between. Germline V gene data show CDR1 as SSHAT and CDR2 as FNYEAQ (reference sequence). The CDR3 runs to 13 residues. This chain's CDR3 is CASSLARQETQYF. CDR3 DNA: TGTGCCAGCAGCTTAGCCAGGCAAGAGACCCAGTACTTC.

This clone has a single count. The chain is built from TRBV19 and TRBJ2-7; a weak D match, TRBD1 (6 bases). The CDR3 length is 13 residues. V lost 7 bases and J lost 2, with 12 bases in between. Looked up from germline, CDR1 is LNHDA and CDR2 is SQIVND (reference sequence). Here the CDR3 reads CASTQGHPYEQYF. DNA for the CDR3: TGTGCCAGTACTCAGGGGCATCCCTACGAGCAGTACTTC.

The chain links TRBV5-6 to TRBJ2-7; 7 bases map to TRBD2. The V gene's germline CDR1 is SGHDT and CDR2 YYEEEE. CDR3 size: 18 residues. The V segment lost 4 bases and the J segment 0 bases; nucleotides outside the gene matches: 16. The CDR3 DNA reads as TGTGCCAGCAGCCTACGAGGGGCCGGGACTACCCTCTCCTACGAGCAGTACTTC. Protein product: CASSLRGAGTTLSYEQYF. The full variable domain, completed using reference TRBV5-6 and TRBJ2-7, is DAGVTQSPTHLIKTRGQQVTLRCSPKSGHDTVSWYQQALGQGPQFIFQYYEEEERQRGNFPDRFSGHQFPNYSSELNVNALLLGDSALYLCASSLRGAGTTLSYEQYFGPGTRLTVT.

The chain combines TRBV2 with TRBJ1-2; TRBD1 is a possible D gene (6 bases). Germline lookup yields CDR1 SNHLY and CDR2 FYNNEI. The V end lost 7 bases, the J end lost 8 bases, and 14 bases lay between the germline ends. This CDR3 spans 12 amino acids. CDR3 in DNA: TGTGCCAGCACCGTGGGGGGGCTGGGCTACACCTTC. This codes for CASTVGGLGYTF.

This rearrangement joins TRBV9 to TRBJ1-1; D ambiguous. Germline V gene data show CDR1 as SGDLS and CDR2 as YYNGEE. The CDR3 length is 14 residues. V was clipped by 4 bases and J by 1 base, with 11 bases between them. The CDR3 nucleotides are TGTGCCAGCAGCTCCCCGCAGTCGAACACTGAAGCTTTCTTT. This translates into CASSSPQSNTEAFF. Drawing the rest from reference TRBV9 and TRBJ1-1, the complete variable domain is DSGVTQTPKHLITATGQRVTLRCSPRSGDLSVYWYQQSLDQGLQFLIQYYNGEERAKGNILERFSAQQFPDLHSELNLSSLELGDSALYFCASSSPQSNTEAFFGQGTRLTVV.

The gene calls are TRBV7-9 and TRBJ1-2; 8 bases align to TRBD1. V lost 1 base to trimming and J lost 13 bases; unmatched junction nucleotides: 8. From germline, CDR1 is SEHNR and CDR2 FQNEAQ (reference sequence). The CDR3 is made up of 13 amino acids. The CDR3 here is CASSLVDREQLTF. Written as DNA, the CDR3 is TGTGCCAGCAGCTTAGTGGACAGGGAACAGCTCACCTTC.